Each of the 12 T cell receptor beta chains below was sequenced from the same sample in a study of cytomegalovirus exposure and HLA in healthy donors. The PCR was carried out with 60 Vbeta primers and 13 Jbeta primers. Here immunoSEQ multiplex PCR was the method, and the copy in TCRdb shows in-frame clones only, minus some. The top ten clones hold 4.5% to 5.5% of a sample with 140,000 or so clones, about four fifths of them seen once. Sequences were obtained from PBMCs. These receptors originate from a man aged 40-49 years in good health and CMV-seronegative.

This chain uses TRBV6-1 with TRBJ2-1; D possibly corresponds to TRBD2 (6 bases). The germline CDR1 and CDR2 sequences are MNHNS and SASEGT. This CDR3 region has 20 residues. The germline V and J ends were trimmed by 4 bases and 7 bases, with 32 bases remaining between them. CDR3 amino acids: CASSATRRPSTSRDRNEQFF. In nucleotides, the CDR3 is TGTGCCAGCAGTGCCACGCGGAGACCAAGCACTAGCAGGGATCGGAATGAGCAGTTCTTC.

This sequence joins TRBV27 and TRBJ2-5; D perhaps matches TRBD2 (6 bases). This CDR3 region has 14 residues. The germline V gene has CDR1 MNHEY and CDR2 SMNVEV (reference sequence). Trimming shortened V by 8 bases and J by 5 bases, and 18 bases separated the two germline ends. This CDR3 is CASAKLAGRETQYF. The CDR3 coding sequence is TGTGCCAGCGCAAAACTAGCAGGGCGGGAGACCCAGTACTTC.

The V call is TRBV27, the J call TRBJ2-3, with D perhaps matching TRBD2 (5 bases). This CDR3 is built from 15 residues. Germline CDR1 MNHEY, CDR2 SMNVEV (reference sequence). Trimming removed 5 bases from V and 2 bases from J, with 14 bases in between. In DNA form, the CDR3 reads TGTGCCAGCAGTCCTGGGCGGGTGCCCACAGATACGCAGTATTTT. Protein: CASSPGRVPTDTQYF.

This chain uses TRBV5-6 with TRBJ2-5; D gene uncertain. V lost 6 bases to trimming and J lost 11 bases, with 17 bases between them. The length of the CDR3 is 12 residues. Germline CDR1 is SGHDT and CDR2 is YYEEEE. CDR3 region: CASNILYGEQYF. CDR3 sequence (DNA): TGTGCCAGCAATATTCTGTACGGTGAGCAGTACTTC.

The gene calls are TRBV9 and TRBJ2-3; 11 bases align to TRBD2. Germline CDR1 reads SGDLS; CDR2 reads YYNGEE. V shed 3 bases, J shed 2 bases, and the junction held 5 bases outside the gene matches. CDR3 length: 16 amino acids. DNA of the CDR3: TGTGCCAGCAGCGCACCACTAGCGGGGGCCACAGATACGCAGTATTTT. Amino acid sequence: CASSAPLAGATDTQYF.

The chain links TRBV7-2 to TRBJ2-7; 7 bases agree with TRBD1. Germline CDR1 reads SGHTA; CDR2 reads FQGNSA. The CDR3 totals 14 residues. The V gene end was trimmed by 5 bases and the J gene end by 1 base; junction bases not matched to a gene: 5. The CDR3 DNA reads as TGTGCCAGCAGCGCTCGGGACAGATCCTACGAGCAGTACTTC. As protein: CASSARDRSYEQYF.

This clone was detected a few times. V usage is TRBV4-3 and J usage is TRBJ2-1; the D gene is possibly TRBD2 (6 bases). The CDR3 consists of 15 residues. Trimming stripped 0 bases from V and 4 bases from J, with 10 bases between. Germline V gives CDR1 LGHNA, CDR2 YSLEER. CDR3 protein: CASSQDGSRYNEQFF. The CDR3 DNA sequence: TGCGCCAGCAGCCAAGACGGGAGCAGGTACAATGAGCAGTTCTTC.

This clone came up a few times. The chain carries TRBV10-1 and TRBJ2-5, with a weak D call TRBD2 (6 bases). This CDR3 spans 13 amino acids. The germline V gene has CDR1 WNHNN and CDR2 SYGVQD (reference sequence). V lost 4 bases to trimming and J lost 1 base, with 7 bases between them. Here the CDR3 reads CASSGDFQETQYF. DNA of the CDR3: TGCGCCAGCAGTGGGGACTTCCAAGAGACCCAGTACTTC.

This clone has a handful of counts. The rearrangement joins TRBV7-2 to TRBJ2-3; no reliable D call. The V end was cut by 0 bases, the J end by 5 bases, with 9 bases between. The CDR3 extends over 14 amino acids. Germline assignment: CDR1 SGHTA and CDR2 FQGNSA. CDR3 region: CASSLARLGDTQYF. As DNA, the CDR3 is TGTGCCAGCAGCTTAGCGAGACTCGGAGATACGCAGTATTTT.

The chain employs TRBV30 and TRBJ2-7; 7 nucleotides align to TRBD1. This CDR3 is 13 amino acids long. Germline values: CDR1 GTSNPN, CDR2 SVGIG (reference sequence). The V segment lost 3 bases and the J segment 0 bases; nucleotides outside the gene matches: 2. The chain's CDR3 is CAWRGDSSYEQYF. In DNA, the CDR3 is TGTGCCTGGAGGGGGGACAGCTCCTACGAGCAGTACTTC. The whole variable domain, remainder taken from reference TRBV30 and TRBJ2-7, is SQTIHQWPATLVQPVGSPLSLECTVEGTSNPNLYWYRQAAGRGLQLLFYSVGIGQISSEVPQNLSASRPQDRQFILSSKKLLLSDSGFYLCAWRGDSSYEQYFGPGTRLTVT.

The chain joins TRBV5-1 to TRBJ1-2; no clear D gene. V shed 5 bases and J shed 4 bases, with 15 bases lying between them. The CDR3 has 14 residues. The germline V gene has CDR1 SGHRS and CDR2 YFSETQ. For the CDR3, the DNA is TGCGCCAGCAGGTCGGAGCAGACTTCCTATGGCTACACCTTC. Translating it yields CASRSEQTSYGYTF. Using reference TRBV5-1 and TRBJ1-2 for the parts outside the CDR3, the full variable domain is KAGVTQTPRYLIKTRGQQVTLSCSPISGHRSVSWYQQTPGQGLQFLFEYFSETQRNKGNFPGRFSGRQFSNSRSEMNVSTLELGDSALYLCASRSEQTSYGYTFGSGTRLTVV.

The chain joins TRBV5-3 to TRBJ1-2; 7 nucleotides line up with TRBD1. TRBV5-3 is classed as an ORF, of uncertain function. V shed 3 bases, J shed 4 bases, and the junction held 6 bases outside the gene matches. The CDR3 has 14 amino acids. This chain's CDR3 is CARSSNTGAYGYTF. The DNA of the CDR3 is TGTGCCAGAAGCTCCAATACAGGGGCCTATGGCTACACCTTC.